This T cell receptor beta chain appears in the sequencing data of a study of lymphopenia after photon versus proton radiotherapy. Study-wide findings and caveats: Better survival with proton therapy was suggested as possible, not demonstrated. Proton therapy kept repertoires fairly stable, unlike photons, which gained effector/memory cells. In patients who died, overall survival fell as post-nadir TCR diversity dropped more. After the lymphocyte nadir, photon-treated repertoires showed oligoclonal expansion, especially of CD8+ Temra cells.

Clones were read by immunoSEQ multiplex PCR, and TCRdb kept only the in-frame ones, dropping some. There are under 20,000 clones in the sample; over 80% occur only once, and under 7.5% lies in the top ten. This CDR3 has 15 amino acids. Between the trimmed V and J ends, which lost 0 bases and 5 bases, there was a span of 10 bases. CDR1 and CDR2 from the germline V gene are SGHAT and FQNNGV. This clone was counted a single time. The antigen is not known. Here the sequenced sample was peripheral blood, taken from a patient treated with photon-based radiotherapy. The source of this sequence is a man aged 60 to 69 with pancreatic cancer. V usage is TRBV11-2 and J usage is TRBJ1-4; no clear D. DNA for the CDR3: TGTGCCAGCAGCTTAGATCGGGTGGCCAATGAAAAACTGTTTTTT. Translated: CASSLDRVANEKLFF.